This TCR beta chain was recovered during a study of shared clonotypes between healthy human individuals. Findings and caveats of the study: Estimated clonotype richness was generally higher in naive than memory subsets.

With 7 bases removed from V and 6 bases from J, the gap between germline ends came to 13 bases. Germline values: CDR1 SGHRS, CDR2 YFSETQ. The CDR3 consists of 13 residues. Clones were read by immunoSEQ multiplex PCR, and TCRdb kept only the in-frame ones, dropping some. The table has about 2.4 million clones, over 85% seen once; the top ten hold about 0.13%. With respect to this clone: As yet, its antigen is unknown.

The chain carries TRBV5-1 and TRBJ2-2, with a tentative D call TRBD1 (6 bases). Sequencing was performed on naive CD4+ T cells sorted from blood. Subset in this sample: CD45RA+ positively selected. The sequence derives from a man between 18 and 29 years old in good health. The DNA for the CDR3 is TGCGCCAGCGGAACCACAGGGCCCGGGGAGCTGTTTTTT. Its protein product is CASGTTGPGELFF.